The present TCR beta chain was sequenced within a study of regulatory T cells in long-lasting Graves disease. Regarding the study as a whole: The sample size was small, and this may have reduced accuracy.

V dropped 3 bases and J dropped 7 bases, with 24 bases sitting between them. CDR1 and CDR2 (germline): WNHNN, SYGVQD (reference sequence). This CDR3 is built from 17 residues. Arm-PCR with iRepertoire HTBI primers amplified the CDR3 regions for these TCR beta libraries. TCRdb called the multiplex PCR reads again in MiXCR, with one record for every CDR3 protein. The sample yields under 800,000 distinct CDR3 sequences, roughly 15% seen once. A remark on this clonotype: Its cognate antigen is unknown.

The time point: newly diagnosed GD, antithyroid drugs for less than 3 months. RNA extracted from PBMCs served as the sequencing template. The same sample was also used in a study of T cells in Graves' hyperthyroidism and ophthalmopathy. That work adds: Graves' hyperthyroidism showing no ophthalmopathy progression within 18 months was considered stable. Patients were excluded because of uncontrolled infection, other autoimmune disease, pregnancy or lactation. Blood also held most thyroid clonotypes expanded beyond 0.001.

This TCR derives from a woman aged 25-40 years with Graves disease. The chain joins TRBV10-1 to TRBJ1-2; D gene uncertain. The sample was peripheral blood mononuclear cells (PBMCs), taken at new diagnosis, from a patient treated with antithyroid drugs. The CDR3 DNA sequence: TGCGCCAGCAGTGACCCACTGACCGGGAAAGCTGATGGTGGCTACACCTTC. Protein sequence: CASSDPLTGKADGGYTF.